These T cell receptor beta chains were read from a single sample in a study of cytomegalovirus exposure and HLA in healthy donors. Data came from immunoSEQ multiplex PCR; TCRdb stores just in-frame clones and leaves some out. The sample includes some 250,000 clones, around 91% of them seen just once. The sample was PBMCs. The receptors stem from a woman under 30 in good health and CMV-seronegative. Both conserved end residues are part of each CDR3. The order of the fields is D gene, clone size, J gene, V gene, CDR3 protein, CDR3 DNA. D genes are given only for firm matches. Clone size is shown for a subset of rows, as once, few, many or a class of expanded clone.

>NA|NA|TRBJ1-6|TRBV27
CASSFGQGLDSYNSPLHF
TGTGCCAGCAGTTTCGGTCAGGGGCTTGACTCCTATAATTCACCCCTCCACTTT
>NA|NA|TRBJ2-5|TRBV28
CASSLPGPKTQYF
TGTGCCAGCAGTTTACCGGGTCCCAAGACCCAGTACTTC
>NA|once|TRBJ1-1|TRBV10-3
CAISESYPDKNTEAFF
TGTGCCATCAGTGAGTCGTATCCAGATAAGAACACTGAAGCTTTCTTT
>NA|NA|TRBJ2-2|TRBV5-1
CASSPWGEHTGELFF
TGCGCCAGCAGCCCTTGGGGGGAGCACACCGGGGAGCTGTTTTTT
>NA|NA|TRBJ1-6|TRBV5-6
CASSLVRVGGSPLHF
TGTGCCAGCAGCTTGGTTAGGGTCGGGGGATCACCCCTCCACTTT
>TRBD1|NA|TRBJ1-4|TRBV2
CASSLGGVFEKLFF
TGTGCCAGCAGCCTAGGGGGCGTTTTTGAAAAACTGTTTTTT
>NA|NA|TRBJ2-7|TRBV4-1
CASSQRTDSSYEQYF
TGCGCCAGCAGCCAAAGGACCGACAGCTCCTACGAGCAGTACTTC
>TRBD1|NA|TRBJ2-7|TRBV10-3
CAIREGAGTGVYEQYF
TGTGCCATCAGAGAGGGGGCCGGGACAGGGGTCTACGAGCAGTACTTC
>NA|NA|TRBJ1-1|TRBV25-1
CASSEYNRGLEEAFF
TGTGCCAGCAGTGAATATAATCGAGGCCTCGAAGAAGCTTTCTTT
>NA|NA|TRBJ2-5|TRBV27
CASSLGRGKETQYF
TGTGCCAGCAGTTTAGGTAGGGGGAAGGAGACCCAGTACTTC
>NA|NA|TRBJ2-5|TRBV10-3
CAISGYQTGKETQYF
TGTGCCATCAGTGGCTATCAAACGGGGAAAGAGACCCAGTACTTC
>TRBD1|NA|TRBJ1-4|TRBV27
CASSLSGQGARRKLFF
TGTGCCAGCAGTTTATCCGGACAGGGGGCAAGGCGAAAACTGTTTTTT
>NA|once|TRBJ1-3|TRBV9
CASSVDQVRRSTIYF
TGTGCCAGCAGCGTAGACCAGGTCCGCCGGTCCACCATATATTTT
>TRBD2|NA|TRBJ2-1|TRBV7-3
CASSSLAGGPYNEQFF
TGTGCCAGCAGCTCACTAGCGGGGGGGCCCTACAATGAGCAGTTCTTC